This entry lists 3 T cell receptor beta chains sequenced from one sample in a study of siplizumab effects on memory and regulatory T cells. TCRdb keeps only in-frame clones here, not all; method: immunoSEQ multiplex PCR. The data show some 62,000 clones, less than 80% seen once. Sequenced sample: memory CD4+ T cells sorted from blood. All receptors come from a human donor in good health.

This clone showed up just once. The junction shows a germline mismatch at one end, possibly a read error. The CDR3 DNA sequence: TGTGCCAGCAACTTAGATTCGGGAGGCCGGGGTGGCTACACCTTC. Protein: CASNLDSGGRGGYTF. This rearrangement joins TRBV7-3 to TRBJ1-2; D unclear. The CDR3 runs 15 residues. The V gene's germline CDR1 is SGHTA and CDR2 FQGTGA. The variable domain in full, with the rest retrieved from reference TRBV7-3 and TRBJ1-2, is GAGVSQTPSNKVTEKGKYVELRCDPISGHTALYWYRQSLGQGPEFLIYFQGTGAADDSGLPNDRFFAVRPEGSVSTLKIQRTERGDSAVYLCASNLDSGGRGGYTFGSGTRLTVV.

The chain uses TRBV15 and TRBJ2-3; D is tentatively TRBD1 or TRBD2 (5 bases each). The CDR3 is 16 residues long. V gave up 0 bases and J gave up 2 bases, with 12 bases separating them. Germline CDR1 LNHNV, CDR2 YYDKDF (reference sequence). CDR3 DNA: TGTGCCACCAGCAGAGAATCTATGGGGGTCACAGATACGCAGTATTTT. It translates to CATSRESMGVTDTQYF.

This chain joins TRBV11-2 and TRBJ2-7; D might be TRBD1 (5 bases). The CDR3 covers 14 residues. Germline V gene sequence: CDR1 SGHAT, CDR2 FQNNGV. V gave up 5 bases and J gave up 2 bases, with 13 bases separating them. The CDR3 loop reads CASSPTRQTYEQYF. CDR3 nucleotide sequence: TGTGCCAGCAGCCCCACAAGACAGACCTACGAGCAGTACTTC.